A single sample gave rise to the 29 T cell receptor beta chains below, sequenced in a study of T cell responses to AZD1222 COVID-19 vaccine. Clones were sequenced by immunoSEQ multiplex PCR, and TCRdb holds only the in-frame ones, with some missing. The table has 120,000 or so clones, just under 90% seen once; the top ten hold less than 4.5%. This specimen was peripheral blood, taken on day 0 of AZD1222 vaccination. These receptors originate from an adult in good health.

The rearrangement links TRBV27 to TRBJ2-1; unclear D gene. The germline V gene has CDR1 MNHEY and CDR2 SMNVEV (reference sequence). The CDR3 has 14 amino acids. Trimming took 6 bases from V and 3 from J, leaving 12 bases between them. This chain's CDR3 is CASSPPQLYNEQFF. The CDR3, as DNA: TGTGCCAGCAGCCCCCCGCAGCTCTACAATGAGCAGTTCTTC.

This chain uses TRBV7-9 with TRBJ1-1; maybe TRBD1 (5 bases). Germline V gives CDR1 SEHNR, CDR2 FQNEAQ (reference sequence). CDR3 length: 15 amino acids. Deletions cut 4 bases from V and 1 base from J, with 13 bases between. The CDR3, as DNA: TGTGCCAGCAGCTCCCGGGCAGGGAGGAACACTGAAGCTTTCTTT. Amino acid sequence: CASSSRAGRNTEAFF.

The chain uses TRBV2 and TRBJ2-7, with D uncertain. V was cut by 6 bases and J by 1 base, with 13 bases left in between. This CDR3 has 14 residues. Germline CDR1 SNHLY, CDR2 FYNNEI. The DNA for the CDR3 is TGTGCCAGCAGGGGAAAGACGGAGTCCTACGAGCAGTACTTC. Protein sequence: CASRGKTESYEQYF.

This clone was seen ten or more times. The V and J genes are TRBV5-4 and TRBJ2-7; TRBD2 is a possible D gene (6 bases). This CDR3 spans 14 amino acids. V was cut by 4 bases and J by 2 bases, with 13 bases left in between. Looked up from germline, CDR1 is SGHNT and CDR2 is YYREEE (reference sequence). The CDR3 is CASSPQTRPYEQYF. DNA of the CDR3: TGTGCCAGCAGCCCACAGACTAGACCCTACGAGCAGTACTTC.

Ten or more counts support this clone. The chain employs TRBV18 and TRBJ1-6; D not resolved. This CDR3 has 13 residues. Germline CDR1 is KGHSH and CDR2 is LQKENI. V was cut by 3 bases and J by 9 bases, with 9 bases left in between. The CDR3 DNA reads TGTGCCAGCTCACCCGAGGTGGGTTCACCCCTCCACTTT. It specifies CASSPEVGSPLHF.

The chain couples TRBV11-2 to TRBJ2-7; no firm D call. This CDR3 region has 14 residues. Per the germline V gene, CDR1 is SGHAT and CDR2 is FQNNGV. Trimming pared 1 base from V and 2 bases from J, leaving 9 bases between. CDR3 nucleotides: TGTGCCAGCAGCTTAGGGGCCGTTACCTACGAGCAGTACTTC. It codes for CASSLGAVTYEQYF.

This clone was observed once. J is TRBJ1-1 and V is TRBV6-5; D uncertain. The ends were cut back, 2 bases at V and 1 base at J, with 5 bases in the middle. Germline V gene lookup returns CDR1 MNHEY and CDR2 SVGAGI. The length of the CDR3 is 13 residues. DNA for the CDR3: TGTGCCAGCAGTTACATAGCGAACACTGAAGCTTTCTTT. Translating gives CASSYIANTEAFF.

The V call is TRBV6-5, the J call TRBJ1-5; D unclear. Germline CDR1 is MNHEY and CDR2 is SVGAGI. This CDR3 has 14 residues. V lost 2 bases and J 0 bases, leaving 5 bases between the germline ends. CDR3 nucleotides: TGTGCCAGCAGTTACAGAAATAGCAATCAGCCCCAGCATTTT. This translates into CASSYRNSNQPQHF.

This chain links TRBV6-5 with TRBJ1-4; the match to TRBD1 covers 9 bases. The CDR3 is made up of 15 amino acids. V gave up 2 bases and J gave up 10 bases; unmatched junction bases: 8. Germline CDR1 reads MNHEY; CDR2 reads SVGAGI. In DNA, the CDR3 is TGTGCCAGCAGTTACATGGACAGGGGTCCGCGAAAACTGTTTTTT. This encodes CASSYMDRGPRKLFF.

The rearrangement joins TRBV24-1 to TRBJ2-2, with TRBD1 matching over 9 bases. This CDR3 has 18 amino acids. In germline, CDR1 is KGHDR, CDR2 SFDVKD. V dropped 4 bases and J dropped 4; count of bases not matched to a gene: 12. The chain's CDR3 is CATSERLLDRGTTGELFF. The CDR3 coding sequence is TGTGCCACCAGTGAACGCCTCTTGGACAGGGGAACCACCGGGGAGCTGTTTTTT.

This clone has only one observation. The rearrangement uses TRBV2 and TRBJ1-2; 9 bases match TRBD1. J lost 5 bases, V lost 5 bases, and 18 bases had no gene match. The CDR3 covers 18 residues. The germline CDR1 and CDR2 sequences are SNHLY and FYNNEI. CDR3 in amino acids: CASSSLRDRETQPYGYTF. CDR3 sequence (DNA): TGTGCCAGCAGTTCTCTCCGGGACAGGGAAACCCAACCGTATGGCTACACCTTC.

A word on this clone: The same CDR3 is also encoded by other DNA sequences in this sample. The chain joins TRBV24-1 to TRBJ1-5; a possible D gene is TRBD1 (6 bases). The V gene's germline CDR1 is KGHDR and CDR2 SFDVKD. The CDR3 consists of 15 residues. Between the trimmed V and J ends, which lost 4 bases and 1 base, there was a span of 10 bases. CDR3 coding DNA: TGTGCCACCAGTGAAGGGACACTAAGCAATCAGCCCCAGCATTTT. It yields the protein CATSEGTLSNQPQHF.

The genes are TRBV20-1 and TRBJ1-1; D not resolved. Germline V gives CDR1 DFQATT, CDR2 SNEGSKA (reference sequence). CDR3 length: 15 residues. V was clipped by 3 bases and J by 3 bases, with 17 bases between them. The CDR3 nucleotides are TGCAGTGCTAGTGGGGTGGTTGGAATGGACACTGAAGCTTTCTTT. Protein sequence: CSASGVVGMDTEAFF.

The rearrangement links TRBV29-1 to TRBJ2-7; 10 positions match TRBD2. V trimming: 4 bases; J trimming: 7 bases; junction bases outside the gene matches: 10. The CDR3 is made up of 14 amino acids. Per the germline V gene, CDR1 is SQVTM and CDR2 is ANQGSEA. DNA of the CDR3: TGCAGCGTTGCTACGACTAGCGGGTTAAGGGAGCAGTACTTC. It encodes CSVATTSGLREQYF.

This clone occurred a few times. This chain joins TRBV19 and TRBJ1-2; 7 bases map to TRBD1. The V gene end was trimmed by 6 bases and the J gene end by 1 base; junction bases not matched to a gene: 17. Germline V gene sequence: CDR1 LNHDA, CDR2 SQIVND (reference sequence). The CDR3 consists of 18 residues. The CDR3 DNA sequence: TGTGCCAGTAGAATGGGAGCCCTCAGGAGGGGGCTTAACTATGGCTACACCTTC. Translated: CASRMGALRRGLNYGYTF.

The gene calls are TRBV27 and TRBJ1-2; a possible D gene is TRBD1 (6 bases). The CDR3 is made up of 14 amino acids. Germline V gene data show CDR1 as MNHEY and CDR2 as SMNVEV (reference sequence). V was clipped by 4 bases and J by 4 bases, with 13 bases between them. The CDR3 reads CASSYTGRVYGYTF. In DNA, the CDR3 is TGTGCCAGCAGTTATACAGGGAGGGTCTATGGCTACACCTTC.

This chain uses TRBV28 with TRBJ1-2; the D gene is possibly TRBD1 (6 bases). Looked up from germline, CDR1 is MDHEN and CDR2 is SYDVKM. Trimming cost V 5 bases and J 5 bases, with 18 bases left between them. The CDR3 length is 15 residues. The CDR3 spells CASSISGARDYGYTF. The CDR3 bases are TGTGCCAGCAGTATTTCAGGGGCCCGTGATTATGGCTACACCTTC.

V usage is TRBV28 and J usage is TRBJ1-5, with no clear D. Trimming removed 3 bases at V and 3 bases at J, with 6 bases between. Germline CDR1 and CDR2: MDHEN and SYDVKM. The CDR3 loop spans 13 amino acids. The DNA of the CDR3 is TGTGCCAGCAGTTTCACAGCCAATCAGCCCCAGCATTTT. Translation gives CASSFTANQPQHF.

The chain couples TRBV24-1 to TRBJ2-1; D call uncertain. V dropped 2 bases and J dropped 7 bases, with 2 bases sitting between them. Germline CDR1 and CDR2: KGHDR and SFDVKD. The CDR3 loop spans 11 amino acids. This CDR3 is CATSDSNEQFF. The CDR3 DNA sequence: TGTGCCACCAGTGATTCTAATGAGCAGTTCTTC.

V and J are TRBV29-1 and TRBJ2-1, with D possibly matching TRBD1 (6 bases). There are 13 residues in the CDR3. Germline loops: CDR1 SQVTM, CDR2 ANQGSEA. V lost 7 bases to trimming and J lost 10 bases, with 20 bases between them. CDR3 nucleotide sequence: TGCAGCGCAGCACCCGGACAGAACAGAGAGCAGTTCTTC. Amino acid sequence: CSAAPGQNREQFF.

The V gene is TRBV12-3 or TRBV12-4, the J gene TRBJ2-1; possibly TRBD1 for D (6 bases). Trimming left V 7 bases short and J 3 bases short, with 10 bases between. This CDR3 contains 13 residues. The CDR3 DNA reads TGTGCCAGCATGGGGACAAACTACAATGAGCAGTTCTTC. The encoded protein is CASMGTNYNEQFF.

This clone was seen only once. The rearrangement uses TRBV2 and TRBJ2-2, with D possibly TRBD1 on 6 matching bases. The CDR3 has 15 amino acids. Germline CDR1 SNHLY, CDR2 FYNNEI. V was trimmed by 3 bases and J by 2 bases, leaving 10 bases between them. The CDR3 nucleotides are TGTGCCAGCAGTGAGCAGGGGCAAAACACCGGGGAGCTGTTTTTT. Protein sequence: CASSEQGQNTGELFF.

The chain is built from TRBV19 and TRBJ2-4, with D possibly matching TRBD1 (5 bases). Germline V gives CDR1 LNHDA, CDR2 SQIVND (reference sequence). Trimming removed 4 bases from V and 8 bases from J, with 12 bases in between. The CDR3 sequence is 13 residues long. DNA of the CDR3: TGTGCCAGTAGTACAAGACAGATGGACATTCAGTACTTC. It encodes CASSTRQMDIQYF.

The V and J genes are TRBV5-4 and TRBJ2-2; D is perhaps TRBD2 (5 bases). The CDR3 totals 16 residues. V lost 3 bases and J lost 7, with 19 bases in between. The germline V gene encodes CDR1 SGHNT and CDR2 YYREEE (reference sequence). For the CDR3, the DNA is TGTGCCAGCAGCTCCCTTCTTCACAGCGGTGGCGGGGAGCTGTTTTTT. It encodes CASSSLLHSGGGELFF.

V gene TRBV18 combines with J gene TRBJ1-1; 9 positions agree with TRBD1. CDR3 size: 14 residues. With 1 base clipped from V and 6 bases from J, the junction kept 3 bases outside the gene matches. CDR1 and CDR2 (germline): KGHSH, LQKENI. The CDR3 sequence is CASSPRTGASEAFF. The CDR3 nucleotides are TGTGCCAGCTCACCACGGACAGGGGCGTCTGAAGCTTTCTTT.

J is TRBJ1-1 and V is TRBV13; D not certain. Trimming cost V 5 bases and J 1 base, with 11 bases left between them. Germline V gene lookup returns CDR1 PRHDT and CDR2 FYEKMQ (reference sequence). The CDR3 length is 14 residues. The CDR3 nucleotides read TGTGCCAGCAGCGAAGGCAGATCGAACACTGAAGCTTTCTTT. Residues: CASSEGRSNTEAFF. Using reference TRBV13 and TRBJ1-1 for the parts outside the CDR3, the full variable domain is AAGVIQSPRHLIKEKRETATLKCYPIPRHDTVYWYQQGPGQDPQFLISFYEKMQSDKGSIPDRFSAQQFSDYHSELNMSSLELGDSALYFCASSEGRSNTEAFFGQGTRLTVV.

The chain employs TRBV5-1 and TRBJ2-2; the match to TRBD2 covers 7 bases. The CDR3 contains 16 residues. V was pared by 0 bases and J by 0 bases, with 2 bases of the junction left unmatched. CDR1 SGHRS and CDR2 YFSETQ come from the germline V gene. The CDR3 DNA follows: TGCGCCAGCAGCTTGGTCGCGGGAGCGAACACCGGGGAGCTGTTTTTT. Protein sequence: CASSLVAGANTGELFF.

The rearrangement joins TRBV24-1 to TRBJ2-3; D gene unclear. The CDR3 spans 12 residues. With 5 bases removed from V and 0 bases from J, the gap between germline ends came to 2 bases. CDR1 is KGHDR, CDR2 SFDVKD, per germline. The CDR3 bases are TGTGCCACCAGTGGGAGCACAGATACGCAGTATTTT. Its translation: CATSGSTDTQYF.

V gene TRBV13 combines with J gene TRBJ1-1, with TRBD1 matching 7 bases. CDR3 length: 14 amino acids. Germline-derived CDR1 and CDR2 are PRHDT and FYEKMQ (reference sequence). Trimming at V came to 7 bases and at J to 6 bases, leaving 11 bases not matched to a gene. Here the CDR3 reads CASNHRGRIAEAFF. Here the CDR3 DNA reads TGTGCCAGCAACCACAGGGGAAGAATCGCTGAAGCTTTCTTT.